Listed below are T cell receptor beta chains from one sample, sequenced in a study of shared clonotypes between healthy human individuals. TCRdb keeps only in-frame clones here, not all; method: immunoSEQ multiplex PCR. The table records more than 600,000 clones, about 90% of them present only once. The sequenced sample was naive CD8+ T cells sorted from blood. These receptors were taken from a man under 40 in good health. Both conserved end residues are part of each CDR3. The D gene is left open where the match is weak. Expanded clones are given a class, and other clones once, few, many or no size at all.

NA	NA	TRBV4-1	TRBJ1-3	CASSLGGPFSGNTIYF	TGCGCCAGCAGCCTGGGGGGACCATTCTCTGGAAACACCATATATTTT
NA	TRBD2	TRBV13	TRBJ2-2	CASSPWGREDDTGELFF	TGTGCCAGCAGCCCTTGGGGGCGGGAGGACGACACCGGGGAGCTGTTTTTT
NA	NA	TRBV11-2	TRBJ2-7	CASSLVSPGWEQYF	TGTGCCAGCAGCTTAGTCTCCCCGGGATGGGAGCAGTACTTC
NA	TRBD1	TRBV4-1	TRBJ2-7	CASSQDGTGRWEQYF	TGCGCCAGCAGCCAAGATGGGACAGGGCGGTGGGAGCAGTACTTC
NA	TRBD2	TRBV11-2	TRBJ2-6	CASSVGLAGVAGANVLTF	TGTGCCAGCAGCGTAGGACTAGCGGGAGTTGCTGGGGCCAACGTCCTGACTTTC
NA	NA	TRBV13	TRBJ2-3	CASSSGTDTQYF	TGTGCCAGCAGTTCGGGCACAGATACGCAGTATTTT
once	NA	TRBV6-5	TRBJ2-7	CASRATESYEQYF	TGTGCCAGCAGGGCGACAGAGAGCTACGAGCAGTACTTC
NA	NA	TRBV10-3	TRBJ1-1	CAISESSTEAFF	TGTGCCATCAGTGAATCCTCTACTGAAGCTTTCTTT
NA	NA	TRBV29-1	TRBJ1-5	CSVQGNSNQPQHF	TGCAGCGTCCAGGGAAATAGCAATCAGCCCCAGCATTTT
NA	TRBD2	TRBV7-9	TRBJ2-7	CASSSSGIYEQYF	TGTGCCAGCAGCTCTAGCGGGATCTACGAGCAGTACTTC
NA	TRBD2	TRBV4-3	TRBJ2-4	CASSQDLAGGAWDIQYF	TGCGCCAGCAGCCAAGATTTGGCCGGGGGGGCCTGGGACATTCAGTACTTC
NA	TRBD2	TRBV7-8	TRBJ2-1	CASSLLAGGVDEQFF	TGTGCCAGCAGCTTATTAGCGGGAGGGGTCGATGAGCAGTTCTTC
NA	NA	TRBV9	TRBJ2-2	CASNDGDVPGELFF	TGTGCCAGCAACGACGGAGATGTCCCCGGGGAGCTGTTTTTT
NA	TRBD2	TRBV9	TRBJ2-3	CASSGPGRESTDTQYF	TGTGCCAGCAGCGGTCCGGGGCGGGAGTCTACAGATACGCAGTATTTT
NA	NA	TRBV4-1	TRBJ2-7	CASSQDTKSSYEQYF	TGCGCCAGCAGCCAAGACACCAAAAGCTCCTACGAGCAGTACTTC
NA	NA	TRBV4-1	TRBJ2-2	CASSQSPGELFF	TGCGCCAGCAGCCAATCCCCCGGGGAGCTGTTTTTT
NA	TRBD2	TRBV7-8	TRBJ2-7	CASSLYGLADYEQYF	TGTGCCAGCAGCTTATATGGACTAGCGGACTACGAGCAGTACTTC
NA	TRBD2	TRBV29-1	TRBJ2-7	CSVLLADKGEQYF	TGCAGCGTCTTACTAGCGGACAAGGGCGAGCAGTACTTC
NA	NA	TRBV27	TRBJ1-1	CASSPRVAGLDTEAFF	TGTGCCAGCAGCCCTCGAGTAGCCGGGTTAGACACTGAAGCTTTCTTT
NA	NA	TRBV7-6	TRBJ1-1	CASSPRDLDTEAFF	TGTGCCAGCAGCCCGCGGGACCTAGACACTGAAGCTTTCTTT
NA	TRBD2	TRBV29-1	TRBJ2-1	CSVEAREGYNEQFF	TGCAGCGTTGAAGCCCGGGAGGGCTATAATGAGCAGTTCTTC
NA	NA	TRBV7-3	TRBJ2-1	CASSPVDTPTLEQFF	TGTGCCAGCAGCCCGGTGGACACCCCCACCCTTGAGCAGTTCTTC
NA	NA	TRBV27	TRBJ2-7	CASSFFPSYEQYF	TGTGCCAGCAGTTTTTTTCCCTCCTACGAGCAGTACTTC
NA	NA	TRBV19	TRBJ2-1	CASSNLATSYNEQFF	TGTGCCAGTAGTAATCTAGCTACCTCCTACAATGAGCAGTTCTTC
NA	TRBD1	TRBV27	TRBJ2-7	CASTRDRFTYEQYF	TGTGCCAGCACCAGGGACAGATTTACCTACGAGCAGTACTTC
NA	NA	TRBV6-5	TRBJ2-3	CASSYGATDTQYF	TGTGCCAGCAGTTATGGGGCTACAGATACGCAGTATTTT
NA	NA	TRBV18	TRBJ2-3	CASSPQMGGSTDTQYF	TGTGCCAGCTCACCGCAGATGGGAGGAAGCACAGATACGCAGTATTTT
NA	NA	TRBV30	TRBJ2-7	CAWSELGTTYEQYF	TGTGCCTGGAGTGAGCTCGGGACCACCTACGAGCAGTACTTC
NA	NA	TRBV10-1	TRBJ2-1	CASSESSVDEQFF	TGCGCCAGCAGTGAATCGTCGGTGGATGAGCAGTTCTTC
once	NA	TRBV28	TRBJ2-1	CASRWGREQFF	TGTGCCAGCAGATGGGGCCGTGAGCAGTTCTTC
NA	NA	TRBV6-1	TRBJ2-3	CASRPLWEWGDTQYF	TGTGCCAGCAGGCCCCTTTGGGAGTGGGGAGATACGCAGTATTTT
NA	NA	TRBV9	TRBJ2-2	CASSVQGSGELFF	TGTGCCAGCAGCGTACAAGGGTCCGGGGAGCTGTTTTTT
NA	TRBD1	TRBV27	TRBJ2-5	CASSLRQTGDLETQYF	TGTGCCAGCAGTTTACGGCAGACAGGGGATTTGGAGACCCAGTACTTC
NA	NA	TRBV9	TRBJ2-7	CASSVGSSVYEQYF	TGTGCCAGCAGCGTAGGGTCCTCGGTCTACGAGCAGTACTTC
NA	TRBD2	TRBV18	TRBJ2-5	CASSPSESSGAIGVTQYF	TGTGCCAGCTCACCATCGGAGTCTAGCGGCGCGATAGGGGTGACCCAGTACTTC
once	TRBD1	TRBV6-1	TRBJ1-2	CASSVSQGAVYGYTF	TGTGCCAGCAGTGTGAGTCAGGGGGCTGTGTATGGCTACACCTTC
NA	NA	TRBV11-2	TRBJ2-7	CASSLLASYEQYF	TGTGCCAGCAGCTTGTTAGCTTCCTACGAGCAGTACTTC
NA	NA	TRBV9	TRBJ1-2	CASSVPQGGYTF	TGTGCCAGCAGTGTTCCCCAGGGGGGCTACACCTTC
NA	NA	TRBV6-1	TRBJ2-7	CASSEDGPGRLFSYEQYF	TGTGCCAGCAGTGAAGACGGGCCTGGTCGTCTGTTCTCCTACGAGCAGTACTTC
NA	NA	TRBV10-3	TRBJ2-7	CAISERGGQGPLYEQYF	TGTGCCATCAGTGAGAGGGGCGGACAAGGCCCTCTCTACGAGCAGTACTTC